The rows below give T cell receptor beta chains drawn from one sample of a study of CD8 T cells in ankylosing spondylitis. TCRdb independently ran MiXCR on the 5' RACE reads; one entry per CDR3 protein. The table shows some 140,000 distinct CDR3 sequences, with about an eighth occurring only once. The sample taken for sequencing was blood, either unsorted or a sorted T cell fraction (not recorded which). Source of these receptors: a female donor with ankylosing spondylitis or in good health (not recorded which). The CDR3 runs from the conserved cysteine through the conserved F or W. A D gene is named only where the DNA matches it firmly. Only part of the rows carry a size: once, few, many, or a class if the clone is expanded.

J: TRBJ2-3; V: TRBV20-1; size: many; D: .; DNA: TGCAGTTCGAGGGGGGCCGCAGATACGCAGTATTTT; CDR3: CSSRGAADTQYF
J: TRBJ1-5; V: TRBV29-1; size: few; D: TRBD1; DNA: TGCAGCGTGGGAGACAGGGGCAATCAGCCCCAGCATTTT; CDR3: CSVGDRGNQPQHF
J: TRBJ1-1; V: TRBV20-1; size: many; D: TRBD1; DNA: TGCAGTGTTAAACAGGGGTACTCTGAAGCTTTCTTT; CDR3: CSVKQGYSEAFF
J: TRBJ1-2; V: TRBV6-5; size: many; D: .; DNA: TGTGCCAGCAGTTTGGGGGCGAATAACTATGGCTACACCTTC; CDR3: CASSLGANNYGYTF
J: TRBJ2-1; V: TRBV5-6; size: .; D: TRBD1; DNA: TGTGCCAGCAGCAGAGGACAGGTCGTCTGGGATGAGCAGTTCTTC; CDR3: CASSRGQVVWDEQFF
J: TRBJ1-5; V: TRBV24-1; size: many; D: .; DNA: TGTGCCACCAGTTCCAGCAATCAGCCCCAGCATTTT; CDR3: CATSSSNQPQHF
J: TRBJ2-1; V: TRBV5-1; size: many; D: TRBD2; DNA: TGCGCCAGCAGCCCTACTAGCGGGTCCTACAATGAGCAGTTCTTC; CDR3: CASSPTSGSYNEQFF
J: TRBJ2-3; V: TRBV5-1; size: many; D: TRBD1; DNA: TGCGCCAGCAGCGGATCAGGGGGAAGGGCAGATACGCAGTATTTT; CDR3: CASSGSGGRADTQYF
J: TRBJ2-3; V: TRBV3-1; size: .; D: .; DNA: TGTACCCTCAGTTCCCGGGTTGGGGGGTATTTGGGCACAGATACGCAGTATTTT; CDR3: CTLSSRVGGYLGTDTQYF
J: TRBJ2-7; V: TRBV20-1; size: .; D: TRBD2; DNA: TGCAGTGTTCCAGTGGGTTCTAGCGGGAGGTACGAGCAGTACTTC; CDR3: CSVPVGSSGRYEQYF
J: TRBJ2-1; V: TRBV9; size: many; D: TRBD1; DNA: TGTGCCAGCAGCGTAGGGCCGGGACAGGGGGTGAATGAGCAGTTCTTC; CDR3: CASSVGPGQGVNEQFF
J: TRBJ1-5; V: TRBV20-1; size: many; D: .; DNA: TGCAGTGCTAGTGACCCGTGGGGGCCCCGAATCAAATATAGCAATCAGCCCCAGCATTTT; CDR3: CSASDPWGPRIKYSNQPQHF
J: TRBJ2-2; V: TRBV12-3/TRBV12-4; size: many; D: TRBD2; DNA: TGTGCCAGCAGTTTGCGGGGGACGAACACCGGGGAGCTGTTTTTT; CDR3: CASSLRGTNTGELFF
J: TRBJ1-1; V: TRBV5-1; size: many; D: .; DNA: TGCGCCAGCAGCTTCAGGAACTTGAACACTGAAGCTTTCTTT; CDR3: CASSFRNLNTEAFF
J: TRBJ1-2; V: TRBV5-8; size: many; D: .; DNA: TGTGCCAGCAGCTTGGACACCTCCTCGGAGGGCTACACCTTC; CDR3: CASSLDTSSEGYTF
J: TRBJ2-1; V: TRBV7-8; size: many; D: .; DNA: TGTGCCAGCAACACGGGACTTTCGAATGAGCAGTTCTTC; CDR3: CASNTGLSNEQFF
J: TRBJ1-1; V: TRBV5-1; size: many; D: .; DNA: TGCGCCAGCAGCTCCGACAGTCAGAACACTGAAGCTTTCTTT; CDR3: CASSSDSQNTEAFF
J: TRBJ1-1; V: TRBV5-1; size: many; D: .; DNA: TGCGCCAGCAGCTTGATCCCCCAGGGCAACACTGAAGCTTTCTTT; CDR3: CASSLIPQGNTEAFF
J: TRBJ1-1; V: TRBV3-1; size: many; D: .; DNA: TGTGCCAGCAGCTCCGGGTTTTCTGGTGAAGCTTTCTTT; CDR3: CASSSGFSGEAFF
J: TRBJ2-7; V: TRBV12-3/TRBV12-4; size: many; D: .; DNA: TGTGCCAGCAGTTATGGGACTGGGTCTTTTTACGAGCAGTACTTC; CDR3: CASSYGTGSFYEQYF
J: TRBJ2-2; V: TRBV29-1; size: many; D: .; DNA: TGCAGCGTTGGCCAAGCAGCGACGAACACCGGGGAGCTGTTTTTT; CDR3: CSVGQAATNTGELFF
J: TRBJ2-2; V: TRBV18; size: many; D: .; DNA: TGTGCCAGCTCACCCGAGAGGGAAATGGAGCTGTTTTTT; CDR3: CASSPEREMELFF
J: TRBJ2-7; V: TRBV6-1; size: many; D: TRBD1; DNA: TGTGCCAGCACTCCATGGGGACAGACCTACGAGCAGTACTTC; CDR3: CASTPWGQTYEQYF
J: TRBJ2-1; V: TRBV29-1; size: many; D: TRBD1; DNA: TGCAGCGTTGTCACTGACAGGGGGCAAGGCAATGAGCAGTTCTTC; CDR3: CSVVTDRGQGNEQFF
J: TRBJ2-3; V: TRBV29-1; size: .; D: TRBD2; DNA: TGCAGCGTCCGAGGACTAGCGGGAAGCACAGATACGCAGTATTTT; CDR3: CSVRGLAGSTDTQYF
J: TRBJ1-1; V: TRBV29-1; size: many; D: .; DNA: TGCAGCGTTGAAGATCCCGGAGGGGGGCGCAGCACTGAAGCTTTCTTT; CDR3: CSVEDPGGGRSTEAFF
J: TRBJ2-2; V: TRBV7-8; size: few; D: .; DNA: TGTGCCAGCAGCTTAACTTGGGGGACCGGGGAGCTGTTTTTT; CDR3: CASSLTWGTGELFF